These 18 T cell receptor beta chains were sequenced from one sample in a study of shared clonotypes between healthy human individuals. Clones were sequenced by immunoSEQ multiplex PCR, and TCRdb holds only the in-frame ones, with some missing. The sample records about half a million clones, 70% to 80% being singletons. The sequenced sample consisted of PBMCs. The receptors derive from a woman in her 40s in good health. Some clones in this sample may be carry-over from other donors' samples.

Only one count was recorded for this clone. The chain recombines TRBV29-1 with TRBJ2-3, with D perhaps matching TRBD2 (6 bases). Looked up from germline, CDR1 is SQVTM and CDR2 is ANQGSEA. The CDR3 loop spans 14 amino acids. V dropped 4 bases and J dropped 1 base, with 12 bases sitting between them. The CDR3 nucleotides are TGCAGCGTTGCCAGTGGAGGGGGCACAGATACGCAGTATTTT. Translating it yields CSVASGGGTDTQYF.

Here the CDR3 DNA reads TGCAGCGTTCTTGGGGGAACCTCACACGAGCAGTACTTC. The encoded protein is CSVLGGTSHEQYF. The V call is TRBV29-1, the J call TRBJ2-7; tentatively, D is TRBD1 or TRBD2 (5 bases each). The germline V gene has CDR1 SQVTM and CDR2 ANQGSEA. Trimming shortened V by 5 bases and J by 5 bases, and 16 bases separated the two germline ends. This CDR3 contains 13 residues.

This clone was seen more than once but under ten times. This sequence joins TRBV2 and TRBJ2-4; 10 bases align to TRBD1. The length of the CDR3 is 16 residues. CDR1 is SNHLY, CDR2 FYNNEI, per germline. V was pared by 5 bases and J by 8 bases, with 12 bases of the junction left unmatched. CDR3 loop: CASSPFRQGALDIQYF. The CDR3 nucleotides are TGTGCCAGCAGTCCCTTCCGACAGGGGGCTTTGGACATTCAGTACTTC. Variable domain in full (rest from reference TRBV2 and TRBJ2-4): EPEVTQTPSHQVTQMGQEVILRCVPISNHLYFYWYRQILGQKVEFLVSFYNNEISEKSEIFDDQFSVERPDGSNFTLKIRSTKLEDSAMYFCASSPFRQGALDIQYFGAGTRLSVL.

The chain employs TRBV14 and TRBJ2-7, with 7 nucleotides matching TRBD1. Germline loops: CDR1 SGHDN, CDR2 FVKESK. The CDR3 totals 13 residues. With 4 bases clipped from V and 7 bases from J, the junction kept 7 bases outside the gene matches. The CDR3 is CASSRTGAREQYF. DNA for the CDR3: TGTGCCAGCAGCCGGACAGGTGCTAGGGAGCAGTACTTC.

The chain links TRBV6-1 to TRBJ1-3; no clear D gene. The CDR3 is made up of 15 amino acids. V shed 5 bases and J shed 0 bases, with 11 bases lying between them. The germline V gene has CDR1 MNHNS and CDR2 SASEGT. The CDR3 DNA sequence: TGTGCCAGCAGTCGGACTTCCCCCTCTGGAAACACCATATATTTT. Its protein product is CASSRTSPSGNTIYF.

J is TRBJ1-5 and V is TRBV27; D possibly corresponds to TRBD1 (5 bases). V gave up 2 bases and J gave up 6 bases, with 8 bases separating them. The CDR3 length is 13 residues. The germline CDR1 and CDR2 sequences are MNHEY and SMNVEV (reference sequence). The CDR3: CASSLGQLQPQHF. The CDR3, as DNA: TGTGCCAGCAGTTTAGGACAACTTCAGCCCCAGCATTTT.

The CDR3 DNA is TGCGCCAGCAGCCAAGGGGGGATGTTTTCGGATACGCAGTATTTT. Encoded protein: CASSQGGMFSDTQYF. The rearrangement joins TRBV4-1 to TRBJ2-3; D may be TRBD1 or TRBD2 (5 bases each). Germline V gene lookup returns CDR1 MGHRA and CDR2 YSYEKL. The CDR3 consists of 15 residues. The ends were cut back, 1 base at V and 6 bases at J, with 14 bases in the middle.

V usage is TRBV9 and J usage is TRBJ2-1, with unresolved D. The ends were cut back, 3 bases at V and 6 bases at J, with 4 bases in the middle. The CDR3 is 11 residues long. Germline V gene sequence: CDR1 SGDLS, CDR2 YYNGEE. The CDR3 reads CASSGGNEQFF. Written as DNA, the CDR3 is TGTGCCAGCAGCGGAGGCAATGAGCAGTTCTTC.

The rearrangement joins TRBV4-3 to TRBJ1-4, with TRBD1 as a possible D gene (6 bases). Trimming removed 0 bases from V and 6 bases from J, with 11 bases in between. This CDR3 comprises 15 residues. Germline V gene data show CDR1 as LGHNA and CDR2 as YSLEER. The CDR3: CASSQEAGVDEKLFF. In nucleotides, the CDR3 is TGCGCCAGCAGCCAAGAGGCAGGGGTGGATGAAAAACTGTTTTTT.

In its sample, this clone was seen once. The V call is TRBV30, the J call TRBJ1-1, with D maybe TRBD1 (6 bases). The CDR3 spans 13 residues. The germline gives CDR1 GTSNPN, CDR2 SVGIG (reference sequence). Trimming left V 2 bases short and J 6 bases short, with 13 bases between. CDR3 amino acids: CAWSLGQKSEAFF. For the CDR3, the DNA is TGTGCCTGGAGTCTCGGACAGAAATCTGAAGCTTTCTTT.

In the case of this clone: One base away lies a much larger clone, so this may be a sequencing read error. V usage is TRBV5-4 and J usage is TRBJ2-7; D is uncertain. V dropped 7 bases and J dropped 2 bases, with 7 bases sitting between them. The CDR3 has 11 amino acids. Germline CDR1 and CDR2: SGHNT and YYREEE (reference sequence). CDR3: CASGSTYEQYF. DNA for the CDR3: TGTGCCAGCGGCTCCACCTACGAGCAGTACTTC.

The rearrangement uses TRBV7-9 and TRBJ1-1, with D possibly TRBD1 on 6 matching bases. This CDR3 has 15 residues. Per the germline V gene, CDR1 is SEHNR and CDR2 is FQNEAQ (reference sequence). With 2 bases removed from V and 4 bases from J, the gap between germline ends came to 14 bases. In DNA form, the CDR3 reads TGTGCCAGCAGCTTAATTTCGGGGGCGGCCACTGAAGCTTTCTTT. Translated: CASSLISGAATEAFF.

The rearrangement uses TRBV15 and TRBJ1-4; 10 nucleotides align to TRBD1. V gave up 3 bases and J gave up 11 bases; unmatched junction bases: 6. The CDR3 extends over 14 amino acids. The germline V gene encodes CDR1 LNHNV and CDR2 YYDKDF (reference sequence). The CDR3 spells CATSSQDRGWKLFF. The DNA for the CDR3 is TGTGCCACCAGCAGCCAGGACAGGGGGTGGAAACTGTTTTTT.

The rearrangement uses TRBV2 and TRBJ2-7; TRBD1 matches at 9 bases. The CDR3 extends over 15 amino acids. Germline assignment: CDR1 SNHLY and CDR2 FYNNEI. The ends lost 2 bases at V and 3 bases at J; junction bases unmatched: 5. The CDR3 loop is CASSEMGQGFYEQYF. CDR3 nucleotides: TGTGCCAGCAGTGAAATGGGACAGGGCTTCTACGAGCAGTACTTC. Full variable domain (rest looked up from reference TRBV2 and TRBJ2-7): EPEVTQTPSHQVTQMGQEVILRCVPISNHLYFYWYRQILGQKVEFLVSFYNNEISEKSEIFDDQFSVERPDGSNFTLKIRSTKLEDSAMYFCASSEMGQGFYEQYFGPGTRLTVT.

V is TRBV28 and J is TRBJ1-2; D gene uncertain. Looked up from germline, CDR1 is MDHEN and CDR2 is SYDVKM. This CDR3 is built from 17 residues. The germline V and J ends were trimmed by 1 base and 0 bases, with 15 bases remaining between them. The DNA for the CDR3 is TGTGCCAGCAGTTTATTAGTCGGTAGGCAGACTAACTATGGCTACACCTTC. Amino acids: CASSLLVGRQTNYGYTF.

The chain uses TRBV7-9 and TRBJ2-3, with a weak D call TRBD1 (6 bases). Per germline, CDR1 SEHNR and CDR2 FQNEAQ (reference sequence). There are 14 residues in the CDR3. Trimming removed 11 bases from V and 2 bases from J, with 17 bases in between. The CDR3 sequence is CACYRDESTDTQYF. The CDR3 DNA follows: TGTGCCTGCTACAGGGACGAATCCACAGATACGCAGTATTTT.

A remark on this clone: It differs at one base from a far larger clone, so likely a read error. The sample contains more than one DNA sequence encoding this CDR3. The genes are TRBV29-1 and TRBJ2-1; no firm D call. The CDR3 sequence is 14 residues long. Per the germline V gene, CDR1 is SQVTM and CDR2 is ANQGSEA. V lost 7 bases to trimming and J lost 6 bases, with 19 bases between them. CDR3 in DNA: TGCAGCGCAGTGTTCCGGGTAAAAGGCAATGAGCAGTTCTTC. As protein: CSAVFRVKGNEQFF.

This chain connects TRBV5-4 to TRBJ2-7; D gene unclear. Trimming pared 0 bases from V and 6 bases from J, leaving 10 bases between. The CDR3 consists of 13 residues. CDR1 and CDR2 from the germline V gene are SGHNT and YYREEE (reference sequence). The CDR3 protein is CASSLEGLGEQYF. For the CDR3, the DNA is TGTGCCAGCAGCTTGGAAGGGTTGGGCGAGCAGTACTTC.